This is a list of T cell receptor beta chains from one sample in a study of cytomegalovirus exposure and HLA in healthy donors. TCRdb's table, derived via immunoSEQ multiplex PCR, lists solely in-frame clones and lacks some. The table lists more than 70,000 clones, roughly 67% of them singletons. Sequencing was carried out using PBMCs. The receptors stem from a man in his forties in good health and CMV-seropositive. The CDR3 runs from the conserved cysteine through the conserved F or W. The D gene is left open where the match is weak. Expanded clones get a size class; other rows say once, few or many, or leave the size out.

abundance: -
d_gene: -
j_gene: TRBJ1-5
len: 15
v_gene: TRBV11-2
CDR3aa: CASSLESGAHQPQHF
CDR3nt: TGTGCCAGCAGCTTAGAGTCAGGGGCCCATCAGCCCCAGCATTTT

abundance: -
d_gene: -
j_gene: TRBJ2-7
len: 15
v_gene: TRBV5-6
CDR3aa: CASSIPPGGSGEQYF
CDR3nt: TGTGCCAGCAGCATCCCTCCTGGGGGCTCTGGGGAGCAGTACTTC

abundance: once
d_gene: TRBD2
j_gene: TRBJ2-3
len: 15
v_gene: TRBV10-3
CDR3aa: CASRTSGGATDTQYF
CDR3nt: TGTGCCAGCAGAACTAGCGGGGGGGCAACAGATACGCAGTATTTT

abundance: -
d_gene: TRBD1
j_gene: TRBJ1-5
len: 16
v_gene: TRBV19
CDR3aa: CASSLGTGNSNQPQHF
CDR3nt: TGTGCCAGTAGTCTGGGGACAGGGAATAGCAATCAGCCCCAGCATTTT

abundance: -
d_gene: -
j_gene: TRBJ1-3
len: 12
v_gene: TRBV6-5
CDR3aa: CASLSSGNTIYF
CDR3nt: TGTGCCAGCCTCTCGTCTGGAAACACCATATATTTT

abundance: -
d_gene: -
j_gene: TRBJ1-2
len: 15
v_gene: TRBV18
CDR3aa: CASSPPSRGDDGYTF
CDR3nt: TGTGCCAGCTCACCACCGTCCCGGGGGGACGATGGCTACACCTTC

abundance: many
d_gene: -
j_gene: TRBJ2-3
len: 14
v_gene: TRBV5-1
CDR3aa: CASSIRDNTDTQYF
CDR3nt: TGCGCCAGCAGCATCCGGGACAACACAGATACGCAGTATTTT

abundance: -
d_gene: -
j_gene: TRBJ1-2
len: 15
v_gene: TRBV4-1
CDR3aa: CASSQDPGGDYGYTF
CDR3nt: TGCGCCAGCAGCCAAGATCCGGGGGGTGACTATGGCTACACCTTC

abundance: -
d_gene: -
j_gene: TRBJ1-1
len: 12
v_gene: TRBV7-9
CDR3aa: CASSYGNTEAFF
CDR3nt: TGTGCCAGCAGCTACGGTAACACTGAAGCTTTCTTT

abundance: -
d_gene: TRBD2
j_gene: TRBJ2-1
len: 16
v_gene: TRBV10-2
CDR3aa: CASSESPLAGYNEQFF
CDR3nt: TGCGCCAGCAGTGAGTCGCCACTAGCGGGCTACAATGAGCAGTTCTTC

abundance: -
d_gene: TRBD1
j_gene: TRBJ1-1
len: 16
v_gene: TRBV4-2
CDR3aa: CASSQGTGQVNTEAFF
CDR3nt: TGTGCCAGCAGCCAAGGGACCGGACAGGTAAACACTGAAGCTTTCTTT

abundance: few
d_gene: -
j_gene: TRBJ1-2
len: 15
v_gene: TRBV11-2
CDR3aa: CASSLDPSGSSGYTF
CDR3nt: TGTGCCAGCAGCTTAGATCCCTCAGGGTCGTCGGGCTACACCTTC

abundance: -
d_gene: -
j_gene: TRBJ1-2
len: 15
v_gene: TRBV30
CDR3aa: CAWSRVRQAAGGYTF
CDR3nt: TGTGCCTGGAGTAGGGTCAGACAGGCGGCAGGTGGCTACACCTTC

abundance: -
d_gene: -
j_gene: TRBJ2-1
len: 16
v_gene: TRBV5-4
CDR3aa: CASSPGGGQGYNEQFF
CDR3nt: TGTGCCAGCAGCCCGGGGGGGGGACAGGGCTACAATGAGCAGTTCTTC

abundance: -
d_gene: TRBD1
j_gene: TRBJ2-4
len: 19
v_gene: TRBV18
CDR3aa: CASSSSGGAGSVTKNIQYF
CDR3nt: TGTGCCAGCTCATCCTCAGGGGGCGCGGGGTCCGTAACCAAAAACATTCAGTACTTC

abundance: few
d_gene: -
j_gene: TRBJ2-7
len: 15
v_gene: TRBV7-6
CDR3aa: CASSPTDSLSYEQYF
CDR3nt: TGTGCCAGCTCGCCCACGGACTCACTCTCCTACGAGCAGTACTTC

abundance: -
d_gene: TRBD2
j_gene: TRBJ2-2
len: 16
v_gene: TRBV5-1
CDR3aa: CASSLGSSGSTGELFF
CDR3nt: TGCGCCAGCAGCTTAGGGTCTAGCGGGAGCACCGGGGAGCTGTTTTTT

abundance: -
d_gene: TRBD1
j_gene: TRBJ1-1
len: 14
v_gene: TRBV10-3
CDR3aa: CAIRGQGGNTEAFF
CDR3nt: TGTGCCATCAGGGGACAGGGCGGGAACACTGAAGCTTTCTTT

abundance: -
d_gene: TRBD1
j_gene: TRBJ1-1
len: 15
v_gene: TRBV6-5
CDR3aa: CASSGQGILSTEAFF
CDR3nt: TGTGCCAGCAGCGGACAGGGGATTCTGTCCACTGAAGCTTTCTTT

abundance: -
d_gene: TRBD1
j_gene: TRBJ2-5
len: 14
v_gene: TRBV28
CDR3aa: CASTSGQEGETQYF
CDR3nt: TGTGCCAGCACCTCGGGACAGGAGGGGGAGACCCAGTACTTC

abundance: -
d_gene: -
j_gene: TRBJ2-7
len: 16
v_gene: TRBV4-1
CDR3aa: CASSPAPGQVTYEQYF
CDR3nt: TGCGCCAGCAGCCCCGCCCCGGGACAAGTTACCTACGAGCAGTACTTC

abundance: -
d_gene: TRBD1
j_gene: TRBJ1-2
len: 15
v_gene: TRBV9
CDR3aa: CASSSLDRGDYGYTF
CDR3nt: TGTGCCAGCAGCTCCCTCGACAGGGGAGACTATGGCTACACCTTC

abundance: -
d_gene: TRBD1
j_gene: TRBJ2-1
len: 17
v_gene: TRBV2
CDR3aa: CATDQGTGKSSYNEQFF
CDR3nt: TGTGCCACCGACCAAGGGACAGGGAAGAGCTCCTACAATGAGCAGTTCTTC

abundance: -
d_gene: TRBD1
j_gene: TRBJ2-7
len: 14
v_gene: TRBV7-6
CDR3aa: CASSSRQGGREQYF
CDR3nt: TGTGCCAGCAGCTCCAGACAGGGGGGGCGCGAGCAGTACTTC

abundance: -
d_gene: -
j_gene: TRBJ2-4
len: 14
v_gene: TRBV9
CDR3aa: CASSVGSSKNIQYF
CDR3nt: TGTGCCAGCAGCGTAGGGAGCTCCAAAAACATTCAGTACTTC

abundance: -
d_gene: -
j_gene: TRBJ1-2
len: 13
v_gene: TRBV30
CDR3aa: CAWSVPGLPGYTF
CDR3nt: TGTGCCTGGAGTGTACCGGGACTACCAGGCTACACCTTC

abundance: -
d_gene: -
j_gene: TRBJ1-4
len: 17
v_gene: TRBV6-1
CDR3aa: CASSGYREPSTNEKLFF
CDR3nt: TGTGCCAGCAGTGGGTACAGAGAACCCTCAACTAATGAAAAACTGTTTTTT

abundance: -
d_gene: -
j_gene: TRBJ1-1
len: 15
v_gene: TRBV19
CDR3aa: CASSMGFGGHTEAFF
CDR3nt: TGTGCCAGTAGTATGGGGTTCGGGGGTCACACTGAAGCTTTCTTT

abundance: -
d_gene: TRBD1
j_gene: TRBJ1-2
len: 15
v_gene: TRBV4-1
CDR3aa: CASSQPGTVSYGYTF
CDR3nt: TGCGCCAGCAGCCAACCCGGGACAGTCTCTTATGGCTACACCTTC